This note documents a single T cell receptor (beta chain) sequence. The sample comes from a study of long-term antiretroviral therapy in people with HIV. The assay used was immunoSEQ (version v3.0), run at survey level. Assay used: immunoSEQ multiplex PCR; TCRdb lists only in-frame clones, some missing. The table shows 23,000 or so clones, with around 80% occurring only once. The input for sequencing was unsorted PBMCs, taken 0.3 years after starting antiretroviral therapy. The sequence derives from a man aged 50 to 59 with HIV.

The DNA for the CDR3 is TGTGCCAGCAGCTTGCGGGGGGGGCTGGGGGAGACCCAGTACTTC. Protein: CASSLRGGLGETQYF. The J gene is TRBJ2-5, the V gene TRBV5-4; 8 nucleotides align to TRBD2. The CDR3 runs to 15 residues. J gave up 5 bases and V 1 base, and 7 bases lay outside the gene matches. Germline V lookup: CDR1 SGHNT, CDR2 YYREEE (reference sequence).